This T cell receptor (beta chain) was captured by sequencing in a study of beta chain features in type 1 diabetes. Points from the study as a whole: With patients and controls alike, PCR might favor shorter templates to an equal degree. Moderately but significantly shorter TCRB CDR3s were found in Type 1 diabetes patients in all four CD4+ subsets.

The sequenced template was cDNA made from the entire isolated RNA. For naive, central memory and regulatory T cell samples, reads averaged approximately 3.9 million. TCRdb keeps only in-frame clones here, not all; method: immunoSEQ multiplex PCR. Of roughly 40,000 clones listed, over 45% are singletons. Worth noting for this clone: The antigen remains undetermined.

The CDR3 loop spans 14 amino acids. Germline lookup yields CDR1 MDHEN and CDR2 SYDVKM. Losses at the gene ends were 6 bases for V and 7 bases for J; bases not matched to a gene: 7. The V call is TRBV28, the J call TRBJ1-4, with TRBD1 identical over 8 bases. The sequencing input was central memory CD4+ T cells from blood. This TCR was recovered from a woman aged 18-29 years in good health. CDR3 in amino acids: CASSSGQGREKLFF. The CDR3 coding sequence is TGTGCCAGCAGCTCCGGACAGGGCCGTGAAAAACTGTTTTTT. The full variable domain, its missing parts supplied by reference TRBV28 and TRBJ1-4, is DVKVTQSSRYLVKRTGEKVFLECVQDMDHENMFWYRQDPGLGLRLIYFSYDVKMKEKGDIPEGYSVSREKKERFSLILESASTNQTSMYLCASSSGQGREKLFFGSGTQLSVL.